This T cell receptor (beta chain) appears in the sequencing data of a study of T cell responses to AZD1222 COVID-19 vaccine (dated by TCRdb to the early 2020s). About the study as a whole: A total of about 230 trial participants underwent TCR sequencing, of whom some 210 received two doses of AZD1222 and about 25 received two doses of the MenACWY control vaccine. Trial participants were enrolled by age into subgroups of 18-55, 56-69 and 70-plus years, and roughly 160, 29 and 62 TCR-sequenced participants, respectively, were included in these subgroups.

As concerns this clone: The antigen it binds to is not known. Base qualities are not at hand, and no much larger clone is one base apart.

The investigation overall reported the following: Epitopes outside the regions mutated in the B.1.351 and B.1.1.7 variants were reportedly recognized by nearly half of the unique spike-specific TCRs. After two AZD1222 doses, spike-specific TCR breadth and depth were significantly higher than at day 0 and than in MenACWY recipients. The 56-69-year group was small, and its depth increase did not reach significance, likely because of low power. No day 14 peak-response samples were available, so repertoires were characterized only after the peak T cell response. Vaccine-associated CD4 TCRs spanned the whole spike protein, with dominant responses in regions 160-218 and 743-854. Participants were mostly white British, with more females than males. The authors suggested clonal diversity may have been underestimated. Conclusions about previously exposed vaccinees are limited, since just five or six AZD1222 recipients were seropositive for SARS-CoV-2 at baseline.

The label giving this sample's time point can be read as: about 28 days (+/-7) after the second vaccine dose. Reading the label with the study, this specimen's treatment or condition is: meningococcal conjugate vaccine given as trial control. Vaccinee samples came from UK trials COV001 and COV002, including a single-blind randomized controlled phase 2/3 trial of AZD1222 (ChAdOx1 nCoV-19) in healthy adults. For TCRbeta chain sequencing, PBMC samples were collected from trial participants at day 0 and at day 28 after the second dose. The CDR3 regions of human TCRbeta chains were analyzed by immunosequencing. The source study handled its data this way. TCRs in the repertoires were matched against a reference library of SARS-CoV-2-specific TCRs that had been generated with the MIRA antigen-specificity platform. Breadth was defined as the fraction of unique TCRs that were SARS-CoV-2-associated, and depth was defined as the fraction of total T cells that were SARS-CoV-2-associated. Using the MIRA data, each spike-specific TCR was mapped to the spike region that the TCR reacts to and placed in a CD4 or CD8 class. Log10-transformed breadth and depth values were compared by one-way ANOVA with Sidak's multiple comparisons tests. The table was pulled from immuneACCESS by TCRdb, which kept in-frame rearrangements only. Such tables lose some clones; where checked, under half of the loss comes from unresolved V genes, and the rest has no known cause. The V and J calls and clone size were taken over from that table, and D and trimming were inferred from the DNA. The sample contains about 200,000 clones, around nine tenths of them found a single time. Around 3.6% of the sample is held by the ten biggest clonotypes.

Relative to germline, V is 2 bases shorter and J is 9 bases shorter, with 7 bases between their ends. The germline V gene (reference sequence) gives CDR1 as DFQATT and CDR2 as SNEGSKA. From its cysteine to its phenylalanine, the CDR3 spans 10 amino acids. The DNA shown is the 30-base CDR3, in frame from base 1. The V gene is TRBV20-1 and the J gene is TRBJ1-1, with a weak D call of TRBD1 (6 bases match). This clonotype was sampled from an adult who received the MenACWY meningococcal vaccine as a control. The sample was peripheral blood, taken 28 days after the second dose of the MenACWY control vaccine. The nucleotides read TGCAGTGCTAGACAGGGGAAAGCTTTCTTT. Its coded protein is CSARQGKAFF.